The clone carrying this TCR beta chain appeared a few times. This beta chain is off target for a library built for alpha chains, so its abundance means little. One entry per CDR3 protein results from TCRdb running MiXCR on the 5' RACE reads. The data show approximately 5,400 distinct CDR3 sequences, around 35% seen once. This sample is part of a study of spatial heterogeneity in lung cancer. Study-wide context: Alpha-chain sequences were consistently detected in smaller numbers than beta-chain sequences.

Sample time point: sample taken at primary tumor resection. Sequencing of whole RNA from tumor, nontumor lung or frozen PBMC involved no sorting. There are 16 residues in the CDR3. The V gene lost 0 bases and the J gene lost 3 bases, with 13 bases spanning the gap. Germline V lookup: CDR1 MGHRA, CDR2 YSYEKL. V gene TRBV4-1 combines with J gene TRBJ2-3; D possibly corresponds to TRBD2 (5 bases). The sequence was collected from a female donor with early-stage non-small cell lung cancer. Sequenced here: PBMCs, sampled at surgery. The CDR3 nucleotides read TGCGCCAGCAGCCAAGATGGCCGGGGATGGACAGATACGCAGTATTTT. Its translation: CASSQDGRGWTDTQYF.